Shown below are 24 T cell receptor beta chains from a single sample sequenced in a study of shared clonotypes between healthy human individuals. TCRdb's copy holds only in-frame clones and misses some; the assay was immunoSEQ multiplex PCR. The table includes about 510,000 clones, over 60% detected once. The sequenced sample consisted of PBMCs. The source is a woman aged 40-49 years in good health. Some clones in this sample may be carry-over from other donors' samples.

The rearrangement links TRBV9 to TRBJ2-3; D is unclear. The CDR3 loop spans 13 amino acids. Germline V gene sequence: CDR1 SGDLS, CDR2 YYNGEE. V lost 6 bases and J lost 0, with 8 bases in between. The CDR3 DNA sequence: TGTGCCAGCAACCAGGACAGCACAGATACGCAGTATTTT. This sequence encodes CASNQDSTDTQYF.

This chain links TRBV4-1 with TRBJ1-4; D remains ambiguous. V was pared by 4 bases and J by 7 bases, with 25 bases between. The CDR3 totals 18 residues. Germline CDR1 MGHRA, CDR2 YSYEKL. CDR3 loop: CASSPPTLPGLIAEKLFF. In nucleotides, the CDR3 is TGCGCCAGCAGCCCGCCCACCCTGCCGGGCTTGATTGCTGAAAAACTGTTTTTT.

This clone has ten or more counts. This rearrangement joins TRBV5-4 to TRBJ2-7; either TRBD1 or TRBD2 may supply D (5 bases each). The CDR3 loop spans 14 amino acids. The germline V gene has CDR1 SGHNT and CDR2 YYREEE (reference sequence). Trimming shortened V by 0 bases and J by 1 base, and 8 bases separated the two germline ends. Written as DNA, the CDR3 is TGTGCCAGCAGCTTGGACAGGAGGTCCTACGAGCAGTACTTC. As protein: CASSLDRRSYEQYF.

This chain connects TRBV30 to TRBJ1-4, with D perhaps matching TRBD1 (6 bases). Germline V CDR1 and CDR2: GTSNPN, SVGIG (reference sequence). V was pared by 2 bases and J by 5 bases, with 9 bases between. The CDR3 loop spans 13 amino acids. The CDR3 region is CAWSWDTNEKLFF. The CDR3 nucleotides read TGTGCCTGGAGTTGGGACACAAATGAAAAACTGTTTTTT.

This rearrangement joins TRBV30 to TRBJ2-5; no firm D call. The J call is uncertain, as TRBJ2-7 better fits the DNA end. The V gene's germline CDR1 is GTSNPN and CDR2 SVGIG (reference sequence). The CDR3 consists of 13 residues. The CDR3, as DNA: TGTGCCTGGAGTTCCGGCAGTTACTACGAGCAGTACTTC. It specifies CAWSSGSYYEQYF.

This chain joins TRBV5-6 and TRBJ2-3; 10 bases map to TRBD2. Trimming at V came to 1 base and at J to 3 bases, leaving 11 bases not matched to a gene. CDR1 is SGHDT and CDR2 is YYEEEE in the germline V gene. This CDR3 contains 18 residues. The DNA of the CDR3 is TGTGCCAGCAGCTTGCTACGCAGCGGGAGGGCCAGGACAGATACGCAGTATTTT. It translates to CASSLLRSGRARTDTQYF.

V and J are TRBV7-6 and TRBJ2-1; D uncertain. The V gene lost 1 base and the J gene lost 6 bases, with 13 bases spanning the gap. Per germline, CDR1 SGHVS and CDR2 FNYEAQ. CDR3 length: 15 residues. The CDR3 sequence is CASSLVSQVANEQFF. CDR3 nucleotide sequence: TGTGCCAGCAGCTTAGTATCCCAAGTGGCCAATGAGCAGTTCTTC.

The rearrangement uses TRBV19 and TRBJ1-2, with 7 positions matching TRBD1. Per germline, CDR1 LNHDA and CDR2 SQIVND (reference sequence). This CDR3 has 16 residues. V was clipped by 4 bases and J by 4 bases; unmatched bases: 12. CDR3: CASSNPRTGTIYGYTF. CDR3 DNA sequence: TGTGCCAGTAGTAACCCTAGGACAGGAACAATCTATGGCTACACCTTC.

The rearrangement uses TRBV5-1 and TRBJ2-7; TRBD2 aligns across 11 bases. V lost 4 bases, J lost 2 bases, and 5 bases stayed unmatched. In germline, CDR1 is SGHRS, CDR2 YFSETQ. This CDR3 spans 15 amino acids. CDR3 coding DNA: TGCGCCAGCAGCATAGATAGCGGGAGGGCCTACGAGCAGTACTTC. It encodes CASSIDSGRAYEQYF.

CDR3 sequence (DNA): TGTGCCAGCTCACTAGACACCCAGAACACCGGGGAGCTGTTTTTT. Its protein product is CASSLDTQNTGELFF. The J gene is TRBJ2-2, the V gene TRBV18; no definite D call. V lost 4 bases and J 1 base, leaving 10 bases between the germline ends. The CDR3 sequence is 15 residues long. CDR1 and CDR2 (germline): KGHSH, LQKENI.

As regards this clone: Compared with germline, one end of the junction differs, possibly owing to a read error. The J gene is TRBJ2-1, the V gene TRBV7-7, with D tentatively TRBD2 (5 bases). This CDR3 comprises 14 residues. Germline CDR1 and CDR2: SSHAT and FNYEAQ (reference sequence). Here the CDR3 reads CASSPAGVGNEQFF. CDR3 nucleotides: TGTGCTAGCAGCCCCGCGGGTGTAGGTAATGAGCAGTTCTTC.

This chain uses TRBV7-3 with TRBJ2-7; no definite D call. CDR1 is SGHTA and CDR2 is FQGTGA in the germline V gene. V dropped 5 bases and J dropped 3 bases, with 11 bases sitting between them. CDR3 size: 13 residues. CDR3 sequence: CASSPGAGYEQYF. CDR3 bases: TGTGCCAGCAGCCCTGGCGCCGGCTACGAGCAGTACTTC.

This clone showed up just a few times. V and J are TRBV30 and TRBJ2-2, with D possibly being TRBD2 (7 bases). V lost 0 bases and J 4 bases, leaving 9 bases between the germline ends. The CDR3 has 14 residues. Germline-derived CDR1 and CDR2 are GTSNPN and SVGIG (reference sequence). CDR3: CAWSVGGPTGELFF. In nucleotides, the CDR3 is TGTGCCTGGAGTGTGGGGGGGCCCACCGGGGAGCTGTTTTTT.

The rearrangement links TRBV10-3 to TRBJ2-2, with 10 bases identical to TRBD2. Germline values: CDR1 ENHRY, CDR2 SYGVKD. The CDR3 consists of 15 residues. Unmatched junction bases numbered 6, after V lost 6 bases and J lost 5 bases. The CDR3 loop is CAISPELAGTGELFF. The CDR3 nucleotides read TGTGCCATCAGCCCGGAACTAGCGGGAACCGGGGAGCTGTTTTTT.

This clone was seen once. The chain couples TRBV28 to TRBJ1-2; TRBD1 is a possible D gene (5 bases). Trimming took 5 bases from V and 7 from J, leaving 14 bases between them. Per the germline V gene, CDR1 is MDHEN and CDR2 is SYDVKM. This CDR3 is 13 amino acids long. The CDR3 DNA is TGTGCCAGCAGTCCATCCTGGACACGTGGCTACACCTTC. Encoded protein: CASSPSWTRGYTF.

The chain is built from TRBV7-9 and TRBJ2-7, with D possibly TRBD1 on 6 matching bases. Trimming removed 1 base at V and 2 bases at J, with 24 bases between. Per germline, CDR1 SEHNR and CDR2 FQNEAQ (reference sequence). This CDR3 spans 19 amino acids. The CDR3 protein is CASSLEVGQTDRPPYEQYF. CDR3 sequence (DNA): TGTGCCAGCAGCTTAGAGGTGGGCCAAACTGACAGGCCGCCCTACGAGCAGTACTTC.

The V gene is TRBV28, the J gene TRBJ1-5; perhaps TRBD1 as D (6 bases). This CDR3 spans 14 amino acids. Germline V CDR1 and CDR2: MDHEN, SYDVKM. The germline V and J ends were trimmed by 6 bases and 2 bases, with 11 bases remaining between them. This CDR3 is CASSDRIGNQPQHF. CDR3 nucleotides: TGTGCCAGCAGCGACAGGATTGGCAATCAGCCCCAGCATTTT. The full variable domain, completed using reference TRBV28 and TRBJ1-5, is DVKVTQSSRYLVKRTGEKVFLECVQDMDHENMFWYRQDPGLGLRLIYFSYDVKMKEKGDIPEGYSVSREKKERFSLILESASTNQTSMYLCASSDRIGNQPQHFGDGTRLSIL.

This clone was detected a few times. The chain joins TRBV7-3 to TRBJ2-2; the D gene is possibly TRBD1 (6 bases). This CDR3 has 13 residues. CDR1 is SGHTA, CDR2 FQGTGA, per germline. Trimming pared 5 bases from V and 6 bases from J, leaving 10 bases between. The CDR3 is CASSTQGSGELFF. CDR3 sequence (DNA): TGTGCCAGCAGCACTCAGGGGTCCGGGGAGCTGTTTTTT.

V usage is TRBV2 and J usage is TRBJ1-2; 7 nucleotides align to TRBD1. V trimming: 6 bases; J trimming: 3 bases; junction bases outside the gene matches: 7. CDR1 is SNHLY and CDR2 is FYNNEI in the germline V gene. CDR3 length: 14 amino acids. DNA of the CDR3: TGTGCCAGCAGCTCCGGGACAGCTGACTATGGCTACACCTTC. This gives the protein CASSSGTADYGYTF.

This clone was recorded a few times. This chain connects TRBV15 to TRBJ1-2; D remains ambiguous. CDR3 size: 13 residues. Germline V gene data show CDR1 as LNHNV and CDR2 as YYDKDF (reference sequence). The germline V and J ends were trimmed by 5 bases and 7 bases, with 14 bases remaining between them. CDR3 region: CATSEEWVGGYTF. The CDR3 DNA reads TGTGCCACCAGCGAAGAATGGGTCGGTGGCTACACCTTC.

This chain joins TRBV19 and TRBJ1-1; TRBD1 matches at 8 bases. The V segment lost 5 bases and the J segment 7 bases; nucleotides outside the gene matches: 9. Germline CDR1 reads LNHDA; CDR2 reads SQIVND (reference sequence). There are 14 residues in the CDR3. CDR3 bases: TGTGCCAGTAGTTCCCGGGACAGGCGAGATGAAGCTTTCTTT. It is translated as CASSSRDRRDEAFF. The complete variable domain, with remaining parts taken from reference TRBV19 and TRBJ1-1, reads DGGITQSPKYLFRKEGQNVTLSCEQNLNHDAMYWYRQDPGQGLRLIYYSQIVNDFQKGDIAEGYSVSREKKESFPLTVTSAQKNPTAFYLCASSSRDRRDEAFFGQGTRLTVV.

The chain recombines TRBV28 with TRBJ1-4; 12 bases line up with TRBD1. CDR1 is MDHEN and CDR2 is SYDVKM in the germline V gene. The trim removed 6 bases at V and 4 bases at J, leaving 12 bases unmatched. The CDR3 runs 18 residues. CDR3 DNA sequence: TGTGCCAGCAGCAGAGGGACAGGGGGCTTTGCGAGTAATGAAAAACTGTTTTTT. Encoded protein: CASSRGTGGFASNEKLFF.

This chain joins TRBV10-3 and TRBJ2-3; D call uncertain. The CDR3 extends over 14 amino acids. From germline, CDR1 is ENHRY and CDR2 SYGVKD. The V end was cut by 0 bases, the J end by 2 bases, with 6 bases between. CDR3 residues: CAISESRNTDTQYF. DNA for the CDR3: TGTGCCATCAGTGAGTCGAGGAACACAGATACGCAGTATTTT.

The chain combines TRBV7-3 with TRBJ2-2; D not certain. Germline CDR1 and CDR2: SGHTA and FQGTGA. The CDR3 is made up of 15 amino acids. V gave up 5 bases and J gave up 5 bases, with 15 bases separating them. The chain's CDR3 is CASSEVVDRTGELFF. In DNA form, the CDR3 reads TGTGCCAGCAGCGAGGTGGTGGATCGGACCGGGGAGCTGTTTTTT.